Listed here is a single T cell receptor (beta chain). Its antigen is not identified. The sample is drawn from a study of PD-1 blockade in classical Hodgkin lymphoma. Study-level background: With a 2-week interval, patients received intravenous nivolumab at 3 mg/kg.

Profiling relied on immunoSEQ multiplex PCR, and the TCRdb table lists in-frame clones only, not all of them. The data contain 72,000 or so clones, 85% to 95% of them singletons. Study-wide points: Healthy donors were reported to have higher baseline TCR diversity than newly diagnosed patients.

All patients experienced relapse after autologous stem cell transplantation, and brentuximab vedotin exposure was variable. The CDR3 has 12 amino acids. Per germline, CDR1 GTSNPN and CDR2 SVGIG (reference sequence). The V and J ends lost 2 bases and 0 bases respectively, with 3 bases between them. The J gene is TRBJ2-3, the V gene TRBV30, with D hard to call. The sequenced sample was peripheral blood mononuclear cells (PBMCs), obtained at baseline. The clonotype originates from a human donor with classical Hodgkin lymphoma. The CDR3, as DNA: TGTGCCTGGAGTCCCAGCACAGATACGCAGTATTTT. It specifies CAWSPSTDTQYF. The whole variable domain, remainder taken from reference TRBV30 and TRBJ2-3, is SQTIHQWPATLVQPVGSPLSLECTVEGTSNPNLYWYRQAAGRGLQLLFYSVGIGQISSEVPQNLSASRPQDRQFILSSKKLLLSDSGFYLCAWSPSTDTQYFGPGTRLTVL.